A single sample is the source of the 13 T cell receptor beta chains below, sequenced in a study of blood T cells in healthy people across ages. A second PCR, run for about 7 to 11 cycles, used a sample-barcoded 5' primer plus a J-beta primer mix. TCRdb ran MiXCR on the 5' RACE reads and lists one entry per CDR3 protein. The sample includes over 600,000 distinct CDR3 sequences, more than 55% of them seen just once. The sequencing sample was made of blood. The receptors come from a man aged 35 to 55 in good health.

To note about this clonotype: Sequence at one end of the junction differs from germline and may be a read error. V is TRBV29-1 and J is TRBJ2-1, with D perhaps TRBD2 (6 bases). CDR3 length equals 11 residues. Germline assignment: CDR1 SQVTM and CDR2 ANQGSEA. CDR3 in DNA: TGTAGCGGTCCCGCAAACAATGAGCAGTTCTTC. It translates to CSGPANNEQFF.

CDR3 sequence reads: CASSLDGRPLDGYTF. CDR3 DNA sequence: TGTGCCAGCAGCTTAGACGGCAGGCCACTGGATGGCTACACCTTC. This rearrangement joins TRBV7-9 to TRBJ1-2; the D is unclear. CDR3 length: 15 amino acids. The V gene's germline CDR1 is SEHNR and CDR2 FQNEAQ (reference sequence). Trimming stripped 1 base from V and 6 bases from J, with 15 bases between.

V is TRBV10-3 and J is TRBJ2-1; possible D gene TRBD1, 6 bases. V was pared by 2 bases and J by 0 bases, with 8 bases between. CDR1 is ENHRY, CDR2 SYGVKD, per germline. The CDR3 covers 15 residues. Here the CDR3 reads CAISERDISYNEQFF. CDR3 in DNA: TGTGCCATCAGTGAGAGGGACATCTCCTACAATGAGCAGTTCTTC.

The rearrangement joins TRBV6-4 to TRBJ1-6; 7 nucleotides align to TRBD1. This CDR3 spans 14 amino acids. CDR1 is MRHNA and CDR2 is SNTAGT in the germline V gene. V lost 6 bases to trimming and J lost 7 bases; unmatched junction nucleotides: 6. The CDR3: CASRPTGNNSPLHF. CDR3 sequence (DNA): TGTGCCAGCAGGCCGACAGGGAACAATTCACCCCTCCACTTT.

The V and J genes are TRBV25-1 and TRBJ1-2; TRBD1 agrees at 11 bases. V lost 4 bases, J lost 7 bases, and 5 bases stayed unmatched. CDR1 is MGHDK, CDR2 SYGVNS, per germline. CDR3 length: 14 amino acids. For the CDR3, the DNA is TGTGCCAGCAGTGGGCACGGACAGGGGGCTGGCTACACCTTC. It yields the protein CASSGHGQGAGYTF.

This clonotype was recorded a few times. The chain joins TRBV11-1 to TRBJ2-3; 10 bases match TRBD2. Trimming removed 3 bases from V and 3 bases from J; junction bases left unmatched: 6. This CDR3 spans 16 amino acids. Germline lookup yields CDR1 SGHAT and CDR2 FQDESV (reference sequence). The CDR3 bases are TGTGCCAGCAGCTTCCAAGCGGGGGGGAGTACAGATACGCAGTATTTT. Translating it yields CASSFQAGGSTDTQYF.

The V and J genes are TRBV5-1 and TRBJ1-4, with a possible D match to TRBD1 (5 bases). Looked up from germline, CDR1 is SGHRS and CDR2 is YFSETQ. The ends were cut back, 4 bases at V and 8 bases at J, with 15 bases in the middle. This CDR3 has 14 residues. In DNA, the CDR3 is TGCGCCAGCAGCCGAGGGGAGGTCGGGGAAAAACTGTTTTTT. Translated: CASSRGEVGEKLFF.

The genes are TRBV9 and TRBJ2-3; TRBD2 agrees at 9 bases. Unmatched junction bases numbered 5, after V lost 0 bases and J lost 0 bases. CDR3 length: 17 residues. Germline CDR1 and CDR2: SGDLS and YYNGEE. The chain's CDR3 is CASSVGGGGASTDTQYF. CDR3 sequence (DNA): TGTGCCAGCAGCGTAGGAGGCGGGGGGGCTAGCACAGATACGCAGTATTTT.

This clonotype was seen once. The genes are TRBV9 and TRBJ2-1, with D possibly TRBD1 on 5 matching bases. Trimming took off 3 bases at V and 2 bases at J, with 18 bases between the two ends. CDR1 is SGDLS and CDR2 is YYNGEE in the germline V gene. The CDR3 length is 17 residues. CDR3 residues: CASSAGQGIVAYNEQFF. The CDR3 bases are TGTGCCAGCAGCGCCGGGCAGGGAATTGTAGCCTACAATGAGCAGTTCTTC.

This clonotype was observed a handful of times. The CDR3 spells CASSFPNAGANVLTF. The DNA for the CDR3 is TGCGCCAGCAGCTTTCCCAATGCTGGGGCCAACGTCCTGACTTTC. This chain connects TRBV5-1 to TRBJ2-6; D gene ambiguous. This CDR3 spans 15 amino acids. CDR1 is SGHRS, CDR2 YFSETQ, per germline. V dropped 2 bases and J dropped 2 bases, with 8 bases sitting between them. Supplemented by reference TRBV5-1 and TRBJ2-6, the full variable domain reads KAGVTQTPRYLIKTRGQQVTLSCSPISGHRSVSWYQQTPGQGLQFLFEYFSETQRNKGNFPGRFSGRQFSNSRSEMNVSTLELGDSALYLCASSFPNAGANVLTFGAGSRLTVL.

CDR3 nucleotide sequence: TGTGCCAGCAGGTCTCTAGCGGGAGGGCCAGATACGCAGTATTTT. It encodes CASRSLAGGPDTQYF. The chain employs TRBV12-3 or TRBV12-4 and TRBJ2-3; 12 bases line up with TRBD2. The CDR3 extends over 15 amino acids. Trimming cost V 6 bases and J 4 bases; bases outside gene matches: 5.

The CDR3 reads CASIRGTAVADTQYF. The CDR3 DNA reads TGTGCCAGCATCCGAGGGACAGCCGTCGCAGATACGCAGTATTTT. The rearrangement uses TRBV6-1 and TRBJ2-3; 7 nucleotides line up with TRBD1. Germline CDR1 MNHNS, CDR2 SASEGT. The junction had 11 bases not matched to a gene; V was cut back by 7 bases and J by 4 bases. The CDR3 is 15 amino acids.

The CDR3 nucleotides read TGCAGCGTCGTGACAGGGATCTCCTACGAGCAGTACTTC. This translates into CSVVTGISYEQYF. This chain connects TRBV29-1 to TRBJ2-7; 7 bases are a match to TRBD1. The V and J ends lost 6 bases and 0 bases, in that order; junction bases with no gene match: 5. The CDR3 covers 13 residues. The V gene's germline CDR1 is SQVTM and CDR2 ANQGSEA.